This T cell receptor (beta chain) is drawn from a study of cytomegalovirus exposure and HLA in healthy donors. This clone was seen a handful of times. Its specificity is unknown. Study findings and constraints: Specific recognition of CMV antigens was confirmed in vitro for a few chains (all CMV-associated). Later analysis identified several of the most significant clusters that appeared linked to common viral pathogens.

The PCR ran on 60 Vbeta and 13 Jbeta primers. Profiling relied on immunoSEQ multiplex PCR, and the TCRdb table lists in-frame clones only, not all of them. The sample carries 85,000 to 95,000 clones, under 80% recorded once. Trimming took 5 bases from V and 1 from J, leaving 12 bases between them. This CDR3 has 15 amino acids. Germline V gives CDR1 MNHEY, CDR2 SVGAGI. The source material was PBMCs. J is TRBJ1-5 and V is TRBV6-5; tentatively, D is TRBD1 (5 bases). The sequence was obtained from a man under 40 in good health and CMV-seropositive. CDR3 residues: CASSRGGISNQPQHF. The DNA of the CDR3 is TGTGCCAGCAGTCGCGGGGGGATCAGCAATCAGCCCCAGCATTTT.